This T cell receptor (beta chain) was sequenced during a study of PD-1 blockade in classical Hodgkin lymphoma. Study overall: Patients got intravenous nivolumab 3 mg/kg every 2 weeks.

All the patients suffered relapse after autologous stem cell transplantation, and brentuximab vedotin exposure differed. Libraries were prepared by immunoSEQ multiplex PCR; TCRdb keeps only in-frame clonotypes and omits some of them. Of approximately 27,000 clones listed, 85% to 90% are singletons. As concerns this clone: Its antigen is unknown.

CDR1 is SGHRS, CDR2 YFSETQ, per germline. V lost 0 bases and J lost 2, with 8 bases in between. CDR3 size: 14 residues. Overall study findings and caveats: With CD4+ cells, TCR diversity rose significantly by C4D1, but not with CD8+ cells. Partial responders and progressors had significantly lower baseline TCR diversity.

The chain joins TRBV5-1 to TRBJ2-5; D gene ambiguous. The input for sequencing was peripheral blood mononuclear cells (PBMCs), taken at baseline. This clonotype was sampled from a human donor with classical Hodgkin lymphoma. CDR3 residues: CASSLGPAQETQYF. The CDR3 DNA reads as TGCGCCAGCAGCTTGGGGCCAGCGCAAGAGACCCAGTACTTC.